These T cell receptor beta chains were read from a single sample in a study of blood T cell repertoires in COVID-19. The assay was immunoSEQ multiplex PCR, and TCRdb's table has in-frame clones only and misses some. The profile covers hundreds of thousands of clones, with roughly 88% appearing a single time and roughly 12% taken by the ten largest. The specimen was peripheral blood. The source of these receptors is a woman between 50 and 59 years old with COVID-19, enrolled during active disease. Each CDR3 is given with its conserved first and last residue. Size is stated for part of the rows, as once, few or many counts, or as a class when the clone is expanded.

>TRBV4-1|.|TRBJ2-5
CASSHRTSQETQYF
>TRBV4-2|.|TRBJ1-6
CASSPPQGAYNSPLHF
>TRBV30|.|TRBJ1-1
CAWSAPAGTGDPEAFF
>TRBV3-1/TRBV3-2|.|TRBJ1-2
CASSQGRDSGYTF
>TRBV5-6|.|TRBJ2-3
CASSRSGVGDTQYF
>TRBV30|.|TRBJ1-6
CAWSQAVGSPLHF
>TRBV6-5|once|TRBJ2-3
CASSYRGYTDTQYF
>TRBV30|.|TRBJ1-1
CAWSHRVTEAFF
>TRBV5-1|.|TRBJ1-2
CASSFRQDNYGYTF
>TRBV5-6|.|TRBJ2-7
CASSRGLEQYF
>TRBV5-1|.|TRBJ2-7
CASSLSVNTYEQYF
>TRBV5-1|many|TRBJ1-1
CASRSGQGSTEAFF
>TRBV9|once|TRBJ1-2
CASSLETGDYGYTF
>TRBV9|.|TRBJ2-5
CASSPRDQYF
>TRBV27|.|TRBJ1-3
CASTNRGGNTIYF
>TRBV9|.|TRBJ2-5
CASSSGGGLKETQYF
>TRBV28|once|TRBJ2-7
CASSGFGVRGEQYF
>TRBV27|.|TRBJ1-1
CASRPGQGNTEAFF
>TRBV9|.|TRBJ2-3
CASSVQKQGKGTDTQYF
>TRBV5-1|.|TRBJ2-7
CASSLAGGPKREQYF
>TRBV7-2|.|TRBJ1-1
CASSLVPESTEAFF
>TRBV7-9|.|TRBJ1-1
CASSLRQGPLNTEAFF
>TRBV14|.|TRBJ1-6
CASSQGTSSYNSPLHF
>TRBV2|.|TRBJ2-7
CASSEARTGGVYEQYF
>TRBV6-6|.|TRBJ1-2
CASSSAGGYTF
>TRBV2|.|TRBJ1-2
CASSTRTGWQGYTF
>TRBV7-9|.|TRBJ2-1
CASGHPRGRLYNEQFF
>TRBV5-6|once|TRBJ2-5
CASSLVLGGGTETQYF
>TRBV11-3|.|TRBJ1-1
CASSYGQGTEAFF
>TRBV7-3|.|TRBJ1-1
CASSLSRGTEAFF
>TRBV28|.|TRBJ1-1
CASTSPGSNTEAFF
>TRBV2|.|TRBJ2-6
CASSVTVPGANVLTF
>TRBV6-5|few|TRBJ2-2
CATRGHKDTGELFF
>TRBV28|.|TRBJ2-1
CASSFWQITYNEQFF
>TRBV27|.|TRBJ1-3
CASRVSGQGSGGNTIYF
>TRBV28|once|TRBJ2-7
CASSHTSNYEQYF
>TRBV6-6|.|TRBJ1-2
CASSYDAGTGNYGYTF